Listed below are T cell receptor beta chains from one sample, sequenced in a study of identical twins. MiXCR was run by TCRdb on the 5' RACE reads, yielding one entry per CDR3 protein. The sample holds some 210,000 distinct CDR3 sequences, more than 15% seen once. These data also featured in a second study, about T cells expressing NK-cell markers.

Sample: CD8+ T cells sorted from blood. The receptors stem from a woman aged 18-35 years in good health. The CDR3 runs from the conserved cysteine through the conserved F or W. D genes are given only for firm matches. Only part of the rows carry a size: once, few, many, or a class if the clone is expanded.

J gene: TRBJ2-1
clone size: few
V gene: TRBV11-1
CDR3 length: 13
D gene: -
CDR3 protein: CASSLLGSNEQFF
CDR3 DNA: TGTGCCAGCAGCTTACTGGGGAGCAATGAGCAGTTCTTC

J gene: TRBJ2-1
clone size: -
V gene: TRBV30
CDR3 length: 12
D gene: -
CDR3 protein: CAWLESGNEQFF
CDR3 DNA: TGTGCCTGGCTTGAATCCGGCAATGAGCAGTTCTTC

J gene: TRBJ2-1
clone size: -
V gene: TRBV12-3/TRBV12-4
CDR3 length: 14
D gene: TRBD1
CDR3 protein: CASTWTGPYNEQFF
CDR3 DNA: TGTGCCAGCACCTGGACAGGGCCCTACAATGAGCAGTTCTTC

J gene: TRBJ2-3
clone size: -
V gene: TRBV7-9
CDR3 length: 17
D gene: -
CDR3 protein: CASSLGPRVSRLDTQYF
CDR3 DNA: TGTGCCAGCAGCTTAGGGCCCAGAGTCTCTCGTTTGGATACGCAGTATTTT

J gene: TRBJ1-2
clone size: few
V gene: TRBV12-3/TRBV12-4
CDR3 length: 13
D gene: -
CDR3 protein: CASSLGQLYGYTF
CDR3 DNA: TGTGCCAGCAGTTTAGGACAATTGTATGGCTACACCTTC

J gene: TRBJ2-7
clone size: -
V gene: TRBV20-1
CDR3 length: 16
D gene: -
CDR3 protein: CSARFRSGQEPYEQYF
CDR3 DNA: TGCAGTGCTAGATTCAGGTCAGGGCAGGAGCCCTACGAGCAGTACTTC

J gene: TRBJ2-3
clone size: -
V gene: TRBV9
CDR3 length: 15
D gene: -
CDR3 protein: CASTERGGPADTQYF
CDR3 DNA: TGTGCCAGCACCGAGAGGGGGGGGCCTGCAGATACGCAGTATTTT

J gene: TRBJ2-7
clone size: -
V gene: TRBV6-1
CDR3 length: 13
D gene: -
CDR3 protein: CASSAGVHYEQYF
CDR3 DNA: TGTGCCAGCAGTGCGGGAGTACACTACGAGCAGTACTTC

J gene: TRBJ2-7
clone size: few
V gene: TRBV5-5
CDR3 length: 13
D gene: -
CDR3 protein: CASSFFAGYEQYF
CDR3 DNA: TGTGCCAGCAGCTTTTTTGCAGGCTACGAGCAGTACTTC

J gene: TRBJ1-3
clone size: -
V gene: TRBV2
CDR3 length: 15
D gene: -
CDR3 protein: CASSDERGPVYTIYF
CDR3 DNA: TGTGCCAGCAGTGATGAGAGGGGCCCGGTCTACACCATATATTTT

J gene: TRBJ2-7
clone size: -
V gene: TRBV30
CDR3 length: 13
D gene: -
CDR3 protein: CAWSVGDPYEQYF
CDR3 DNA: TGTGCCTGGAGTGTAGGGGATCCCTACGAGCAGTACTTC

J gene: TRBJ2-1
clone size: -
V gene: TRBV7-3
CDR3 length: 14
D gene: TRBD1
CDR3 protein: CASSFNTGGGEQFF
CDR3 DNA: TGTGCCAGCAGCTTTAATACAGGGGGTGGTGAGCAGTTCTTC